Sequencing of this TCR beta chain was carried out in a study of type 1 regulatory T cells. Study-wide results and limits: Type 1 regulatory T cells had a more restricted TCR repertoire than non-type 1 regulatory T cells.

TCRdb recomputed calls from the reads with MiXCR, one row per CDR3 protein. The sample shows tens of thousands of distinct CDR3 sequences, 45% to 50% of them seen only once. This clonotype ranks as medium-sized. As yet, its antigen is unknown. Germline CDR1 is LGHNA and CDR2 is YSLEER. The CDR3 spans 15 residues. J lost 3 bases, V lost 4 bases, and 7 bases had no gene match. The specimen was cultured non-Tr1 T cells, either the whole culture or a sorted T cell fraction (not recorded which). The genes are TRBV4-3 and TRBJ2-3; 7 nucleotides match TRBD1. The receptor was derived from a human donor in good health. CDR3 region: CASSPTGVRTDTQYF. The CDR3 DNA sequence: TGCGCCAGCAGCCCAACAGGGGTGAGGACAGATACGCAGTATTTT.